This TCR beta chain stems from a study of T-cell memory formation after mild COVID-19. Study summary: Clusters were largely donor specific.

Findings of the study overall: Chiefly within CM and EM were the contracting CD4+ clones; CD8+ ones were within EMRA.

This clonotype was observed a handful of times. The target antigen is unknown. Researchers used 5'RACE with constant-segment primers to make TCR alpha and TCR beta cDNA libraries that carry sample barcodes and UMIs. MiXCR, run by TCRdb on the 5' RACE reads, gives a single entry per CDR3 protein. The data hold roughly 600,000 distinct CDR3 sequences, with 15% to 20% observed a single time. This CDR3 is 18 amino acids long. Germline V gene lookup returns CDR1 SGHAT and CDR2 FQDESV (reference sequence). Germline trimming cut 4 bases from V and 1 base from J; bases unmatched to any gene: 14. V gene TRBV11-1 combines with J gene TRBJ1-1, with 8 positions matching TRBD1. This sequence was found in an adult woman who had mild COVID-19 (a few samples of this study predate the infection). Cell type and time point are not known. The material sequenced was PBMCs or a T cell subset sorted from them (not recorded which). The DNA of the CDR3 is TGTGCCAGCAGCTCTCGGACAGGGAGTAGCAGCAGGAACACTGAAGCTTTCTTT. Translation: CASSSRTGSSSRNTEAFF.